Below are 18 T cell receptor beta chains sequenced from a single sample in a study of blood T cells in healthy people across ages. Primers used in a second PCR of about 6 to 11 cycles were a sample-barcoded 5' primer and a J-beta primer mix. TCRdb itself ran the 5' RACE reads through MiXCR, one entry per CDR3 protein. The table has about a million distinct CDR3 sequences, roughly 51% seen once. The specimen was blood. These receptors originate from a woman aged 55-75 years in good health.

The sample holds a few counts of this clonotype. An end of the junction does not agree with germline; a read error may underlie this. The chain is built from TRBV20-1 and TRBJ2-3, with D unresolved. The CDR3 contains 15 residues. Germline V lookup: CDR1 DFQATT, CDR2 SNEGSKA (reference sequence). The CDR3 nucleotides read TGCAGTGCTGGAGACTGGGCGGTTGGCACAGATACGCAGTATTTT. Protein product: CSAGDWAVGTDTQYF.

Here the CDR3 DNA reads TGTGCCAGCAGTTACAAACCGACAGGGGTAGACTCTGGGGCCAACGTCCTGACTTTC. Its protein is CASSYKPTGVDSGANVLTF. The chain combines TRBV6-5 with TRBJ2-6; 8 bases match TRBD1. The ends lost 2 bases at V and 0 bases at J; junction bases unmatched: 9. The CDR3 has 19 residues. Germline lookup yields CDR1 MNHEY and CDR2 SVGAGI.

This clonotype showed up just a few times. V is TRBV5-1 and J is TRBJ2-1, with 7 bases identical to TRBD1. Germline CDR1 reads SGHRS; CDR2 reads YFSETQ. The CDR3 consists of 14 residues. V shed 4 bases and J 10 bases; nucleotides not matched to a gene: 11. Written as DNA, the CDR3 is TGCGCCAGCAGCAAAGAGACAGGGATTAACGAGCAGTTCTTC. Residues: CASSKETGINEQFF.

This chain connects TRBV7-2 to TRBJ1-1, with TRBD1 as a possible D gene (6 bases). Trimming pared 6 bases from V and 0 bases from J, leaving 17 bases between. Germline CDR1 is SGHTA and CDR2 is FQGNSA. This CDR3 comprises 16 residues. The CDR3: CASRKLQQGLNTEAFF. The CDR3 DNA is TGTGCCAGCAGGAAACTACAACAGGGCTTGAACACTGAAGCTTTCTTT.

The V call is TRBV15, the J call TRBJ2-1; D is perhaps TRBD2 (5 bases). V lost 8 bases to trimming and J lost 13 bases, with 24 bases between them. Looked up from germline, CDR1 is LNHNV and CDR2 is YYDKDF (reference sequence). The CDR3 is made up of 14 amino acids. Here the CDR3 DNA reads TGTGCCACCCAAGATGGTCCAGAAGCGGAATCTCAGTTCTTC. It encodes CATQDGPEAESQFF. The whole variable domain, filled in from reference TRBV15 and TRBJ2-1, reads DAMVIQNPRYQVTQFGKPVTLSCSQTLNHNVMYWYQQKSSQAPKLLFHYYDKDFNNEADTPDNFQSRRPNTSFCFLDIRSPGLGDTAMYLCATQDGPEAESQFFGPGTRLTVL.

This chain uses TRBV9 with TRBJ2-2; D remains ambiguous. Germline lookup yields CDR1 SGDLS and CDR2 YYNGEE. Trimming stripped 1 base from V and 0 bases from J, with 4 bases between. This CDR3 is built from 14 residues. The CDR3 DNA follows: TGTGCCAGCAGCGTATTCTCGAACACCGGGGAGCTGTTTTTT. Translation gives CASSVFSNTGELFF.

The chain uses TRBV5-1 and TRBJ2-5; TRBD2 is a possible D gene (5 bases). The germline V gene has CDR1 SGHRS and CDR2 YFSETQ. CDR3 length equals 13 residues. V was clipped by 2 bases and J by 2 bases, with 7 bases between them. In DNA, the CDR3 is TGCGCCAGCAGCTTTCCGGGGCAAGAGACCCAGTACTTC. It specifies CASSFPGQETQYF.

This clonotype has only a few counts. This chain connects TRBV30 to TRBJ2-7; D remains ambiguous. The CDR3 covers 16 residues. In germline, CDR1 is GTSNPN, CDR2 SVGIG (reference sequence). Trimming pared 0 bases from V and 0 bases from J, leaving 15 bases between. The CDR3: CAWSVPMRLSSYEQYF. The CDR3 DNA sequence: TGTGCCTGGAGTGTACCTATGCGGCTGAGCTCCTACGAGCAGTACTTC.

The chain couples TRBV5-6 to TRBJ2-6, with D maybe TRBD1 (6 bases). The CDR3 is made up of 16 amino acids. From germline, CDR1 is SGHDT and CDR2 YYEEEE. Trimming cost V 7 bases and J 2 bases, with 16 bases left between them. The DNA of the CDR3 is TGTGCCAGCTCTATTACAGGGATTGCTGGGGCCAACGTCCTGACTTTC. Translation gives CASSITGIAGANVLTF.

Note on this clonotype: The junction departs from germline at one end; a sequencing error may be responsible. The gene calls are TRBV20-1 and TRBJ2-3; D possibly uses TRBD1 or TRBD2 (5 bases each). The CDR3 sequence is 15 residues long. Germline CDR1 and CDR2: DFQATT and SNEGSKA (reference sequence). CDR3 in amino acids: CSARLTSSSTGTQYF. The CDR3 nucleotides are TGCAGTGCTAGACTTACTAGTTCAAGCACAGGTACGCAGTATTTT.

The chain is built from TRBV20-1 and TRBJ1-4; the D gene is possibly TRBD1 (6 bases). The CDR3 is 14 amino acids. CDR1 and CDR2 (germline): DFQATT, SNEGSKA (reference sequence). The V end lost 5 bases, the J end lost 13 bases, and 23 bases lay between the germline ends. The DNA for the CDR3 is TGCAGTGCTTCAACAACAGGGCCAGGCAACCGACTGTTTTTT. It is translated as CSASTTGPGNRLFF.

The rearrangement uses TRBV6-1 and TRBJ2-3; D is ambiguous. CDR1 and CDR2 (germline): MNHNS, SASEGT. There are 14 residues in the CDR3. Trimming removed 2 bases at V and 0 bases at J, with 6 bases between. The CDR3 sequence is CASSELYSTDTQYF. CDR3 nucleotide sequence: TGTGCCAGCAGTGAACTGTACAGCACAGATACGCAGTATTTT.

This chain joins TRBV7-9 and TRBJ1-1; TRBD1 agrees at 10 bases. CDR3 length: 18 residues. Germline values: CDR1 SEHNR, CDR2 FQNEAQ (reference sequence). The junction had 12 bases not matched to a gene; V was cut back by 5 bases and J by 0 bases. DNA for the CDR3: TGTGCCAGCAGCGGGGGGACAGGGGCGAAGGCTGTGAACACTGAAGCTTTCTTT. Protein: CASSGGTGAKAVNTEAFF.

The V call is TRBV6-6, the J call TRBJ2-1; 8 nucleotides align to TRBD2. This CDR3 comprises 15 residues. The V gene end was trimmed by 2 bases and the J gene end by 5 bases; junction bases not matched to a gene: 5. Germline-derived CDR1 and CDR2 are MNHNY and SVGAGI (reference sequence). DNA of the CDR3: TGTGCCAGCAGTTACAAAGCGGGAGCTAACAATGAGCAGTTCTTC. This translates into CASSYKAGANNEQFF.

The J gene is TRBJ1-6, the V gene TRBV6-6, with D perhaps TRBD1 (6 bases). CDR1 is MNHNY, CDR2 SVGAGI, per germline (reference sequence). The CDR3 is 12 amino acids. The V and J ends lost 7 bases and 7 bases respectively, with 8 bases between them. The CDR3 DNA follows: TGTGCCAGCAATCAGGGGAATTCACCCCTCCACTTT. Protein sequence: CASNQGNSPLHF.

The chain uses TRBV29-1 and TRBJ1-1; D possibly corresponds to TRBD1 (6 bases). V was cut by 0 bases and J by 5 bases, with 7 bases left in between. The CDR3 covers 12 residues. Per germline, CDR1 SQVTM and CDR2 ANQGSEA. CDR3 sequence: CSVEEGGTEAFF. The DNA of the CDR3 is TGCAGCGTTGAAGAAGGGGGGACTGAAGCTTTCTTT.

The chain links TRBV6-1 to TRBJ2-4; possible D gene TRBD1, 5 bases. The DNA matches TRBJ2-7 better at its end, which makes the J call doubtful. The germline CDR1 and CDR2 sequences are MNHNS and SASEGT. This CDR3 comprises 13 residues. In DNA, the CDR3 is TGTGCCAGCAGTCGGACATCATACTACGAGCAGTACTTC. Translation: CASSRTSYYEQYF.

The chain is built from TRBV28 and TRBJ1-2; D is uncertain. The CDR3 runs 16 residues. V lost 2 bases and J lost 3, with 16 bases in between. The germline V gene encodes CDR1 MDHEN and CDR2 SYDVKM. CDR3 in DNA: TGTGCCAGCAGTTTAGTCCTACAAGACCTTGACTATGGCTACACCTTC. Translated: CASSLVLQDLDYGYTF.